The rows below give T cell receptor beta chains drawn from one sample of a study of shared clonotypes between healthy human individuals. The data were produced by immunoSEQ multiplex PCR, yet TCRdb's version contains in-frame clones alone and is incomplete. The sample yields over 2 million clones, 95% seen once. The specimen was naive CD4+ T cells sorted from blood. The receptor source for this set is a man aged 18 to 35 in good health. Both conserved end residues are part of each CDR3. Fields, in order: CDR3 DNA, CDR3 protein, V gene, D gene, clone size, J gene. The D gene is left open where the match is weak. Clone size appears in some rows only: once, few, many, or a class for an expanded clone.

TGTGCCAGTGCCCTTTTGGAGGGCGCCTACGAGCAGTACTTC,CASALLEGAYEQYF,TRBV2,.,once,TRBJ2-7
TGTGCCAGCAGCCAATGGCGGACCGGGGAGCTGTTTTTT,CASSQWRTGELFF,TRBV14,.,.,TRBJ2-2
TGTGCCATCAGTGTGACAGGGGGGACCGGGGAGCTGTTTTTT,CAISVTGGTGELFF,TRBV10-3,TRBD1,.,TRBJ2-2
TGCGCCAGCAGTCCTGGCACAGATACGCAGTATTTT,CASSPGTDTQYF,TRBV10-1,.,.,TRBJ2-3
TGTGCCAGCAGTGAGGGGCTAGGGACCATATATTTT,CASSEGLGTIYF,TRBV2,.,.,TRBJ1-3
TGCGCCAGCAGCCTACGGGACTACTACACAGATACGCAGTATTTT,CASSLRDYYTDTQYF,TRBV4-3,TRBD2,.,TRBJ2-3
TGTGCCAGCCTAGGGGGAAAAAACACCGGGGAGCTGTTTTTT,CASLGGKNTGELFF,TRBV5-6,.,.,TRBJ2-2
TGTGCCAGCAGCCTTGGGACCATCTACGAGCAGTACTTC,CASSLGTIYEQYF,TRBV7-9,.,.,TRBJ2-7
TGTGCCAGCACTTATCGGGGGGGAGCGAATGAGCAGTTCTTC,CASTYRGGANEQFF,TRBV2,TRBD2,.,TRBJ2-1
TGTGCCAGCAGTGATAGGACGGGGCCACCTTTCTTT,CASSDRTGPPFF,TRBV6-1,.,.,TRBJ1-1
TGTGCCAGCTCACCTGGGACAACCTATGGCTACACCTTC,CASSPGTTYGYTF,TRBV18,.,.,TRBJ1-2
TGTGCCAGCAGTCTTGCTACCGGGACAGATGGCTACACCTTC,CASSLATGTDGYTF,TRBV28,TRBD1,.,TRBJ1-2
TGTGCCAGCAGCTTAGAAATAGTAGGGGTTCACTCACCCCTCCACTTT,CASSLEIVGVHSPLHF,TRBV7-8,.,.,TRBJ1-6
TGTGCCAGCAGCTTACAGGGTAATCAGCCCCAGCATTTT,CASSLQGNQPQHF,TRBV7-9,.,.,TRBJ1-5
TGTGCCTGGAGTGTACGGGGCGGAGTTCAAGAGACCCAGTACTTC,CAWSVRGGVQETQYF,TRBV30,.,.,TRBJ2-5
TGTGCCAGCAGTCCACAGGAGTCTAACTATGGCTACACCTTC,CASSPQESNYGYTF,TRBV6-4,.,.,TRBJ1-2
TGTGCCAGCAGCGTAGGACCCGGGACCTCAATCGGCTCTGGGGCCAACGTCCTGACTTTC,CASSVGPGTSIGSGANVLTF,TRBV9,.,.,TRBJ2-6
TGTGCCAGCAGTTATAGCGGGGGGGTTCAAGAGACCCAGTACTTC,CASSYSGGVQETQYF,TRBV6-5,TRBD2,.,TRBJ2-5
TGTGCCAGCAGCAAAGGCAAGGGCCCTACCCAGTACTTC,CASSKGKGPTQYF,TRBV21-1,.,.,TRBJ2-5
TGCGCCAGCAGCTTGATAGGGGGTGATAATCAGCCCCAGCATTTT,CASSLIGGDNQPQHF,TRBV5-1,.,.,TRBJ1-5
TGTGCCAGCAGCTTCGGGACAGGTGTGAATGAGCAGTTCTTC,CASSFGTGVNEQFF,TRBV7-8,TRBD1,.,TRBJ2-1
TGTGCCAGCAGCTCTAACCACGGTGGGGTATTT,CASSSNHGGVF,TRBV7-9,.,.,TRBJ1-1
TGCGCCAGCAGCGGAGGTCCCGGGACAGGGTCGATGTACTATGGCTACACCTTC,CASSGGPGTGSMYYGYTF,TRBV5-1,TRBD1,.,TRBJ1-2
TGTGCCAGCAGTGTCCCGGGACAGGGCTATGGCTACACCTTC,CASSVPGQGYGYTF,TRBV28,TRBD1,.,TRBJ1-2
TGTGCCAGCACCCCAGGAGCATTTTCGGGCGGGGAGCTGTTTTTT,CASTPGAFSGGELFF,TRBV6-1,.,.,TRBJ2-2
TGCGCCAGCAGCCAAGAATGGGGTGTGGGCAATCAGCCCCAGCATTTT,CASSQEWGVGNQPQHF,TRBV4-3,.,.,TRBJ1-5
TGTGCCAGCAGCGAGGGGGACAGATACAATGAGCAGTTCTTC,CASSEGDRYNEQFF,TRBV5-6,TRBD1,few,TRBJ2-1
TGTGCCAGCAGCTGGGGGGTAGCGGTCTCCTACGAGCAGTACTTC,CASSWGVAVSYEQYF,TRBV7-2,.,.,TRBJ2-7
TGTGCCAGCAGCTTGGCGCAGGGCATAGTCCCATATAATTCACCCCTCCACTTT,CASSLAQGIVPYNSPLHF,TRBV7-8,.,.,TRBJ1-6
TGCGCCAGCAGCTTGGTCCCTAGCGGGAGTGTCAATGAGCAGTTCTTC,CASSLVPSGSVNEQFF,TRBV5-1,TRBD2,.,TRBJ2-1
TGTGCCAGCAGTTACTCAGGACAGGGCCCTGATACGCAGTATTTT,CASSYSGQGPDTQYF,TRBV6-5,TRBD1,.,TRBJ2-3
TGCAGCGTTACCCGACAGTTGTACACTGAAGCTTTCTTT,CSVTRQLYTEAFF,TRBV29-1,.,.,TRBJ1-1
TGTGCCAGCTCACCCGGAGGCACAGATACGCAGTATTTT,CASSPGGTDTQYF,TRBV18,.,few,TRBJ2-3
TGTGCCAGCAGCTTTGGCAGGGCCTATGGCTACACCTTC,CASSFGRAYGYTF,TRBV7-8,.,.,TRBJ1-2
TGTGCCAGCAGCTTAGTAGCGGGGGGTAGCACAGATACGCAGTATTTT,CASSLVAGGSTDTQYF,TRBV7-2,TRBD2,.,TRBJ2-3
TGTGCCAGCAGCTTGGGCAGGGATGGCAATCAGCCCCAGCATTTT,CASSLGRDGNQPQHF,TRBV5-6,.,.,TRBJ1-5
TGCGCCAGCAGCTCGAGGACCTATGCTGAAGCTTTCTTT,CASSSRTYAEAFF,TRBV5-1,.,once,TRBJ1-1
TGTGCCAGCAGTAAGGGCCTTAACTATGGCTACACCTTC,CASSKGLNYGYTF,TRBV6-5,.,.,TRBJ1-2
TGTGCCAGCAGTCTACGACTAGCGGGGGGGCTAGGTAACGAGCAGTACTTC,CASSLRLAGGLGNEQYF,TRBV27,TRBD2,.,TRBJ2-7
TGTGCCAGCAGAAAGGGCAGCACAGATACGCAGTATTTT,CASRKGSTDTQYF,TRBV5-4,.,.,TRBJ2-3
TGCGCCAGCAGCCAAGCGGGACTAGCGGGAGGTAGAGAGCAGTACTTC,CASSQAGLAGGREQYF,TRBV4-1,TRBD2,.,TRBJ2-7
TGTGCCAGCAACACTCTCTTCGCGGGCAATCAGCCCCAGCATTTT,CASNTLFAGNQPQHF,TRBV28,.,.,TRBJ1-5
TGTGCCAGCAGAAGGGGGACGGATAATTCACCCCTCCACTTT,CASRRGTDNSPLHF,TRBV25-1,.,.,TRBJ1-6
TGCGCCAGCAGCCAAGAGGCCAGCGGCGGGGATACGCAGTATTTT,CASSQEASGGDTQYF,TRBV4-1,.,.,TRBJ2-3
TGTGCCAGCAGCTTGGGGGACAGGGGCGCTCTAGGCTACACCTTC,CASSLGDRGALGYTF,TRBV5-6,TRBD1,.,TRBJ1-2
TGCAGCGTCCGCCCCGGCGGGCCATACACCGCGGGGGACACTGAAGCTTTCTTT,CSVRPGGPYTAGDTEAFF,TRBV29-1,.,once,TRBJ1-1
TGTGCCAGCAGCCCTTTGATGCGACTGCTGAACACCGGGGAGCTGTTTTTT,CASSPLMRLLNTGELFF,TRBV7-3,.,once,TRBJ2-2
TGTGCCAGCAGTGTAGGTCCGAATCAGCCCCAGCATTTT,CASSVGPNQPQHF,TRBV6-1,.,.,TRBJ1-5
TGCAGCGTTGGCCGGGACAGGGCGTTTTCTAACTATGGCTACACCTTC,CSVGRDRAFSNYGYTF,TRBV29-1,TRBD1,.,TRBJ1-2
TGTGCCAGCAGCTTTGGGACAGGGGTCGAAAAACTGTTTTTT,CASSFGTGVEKLFF,TRBV7-9,TRBD1,.,TRBJ1-4
TGTGCCAGCAGTTCTCGGGGTTTCTACGAGCAGTACTTC,CASSSRGFYEQYF,TRBV6-5,.,.,TRBJ2-7
TGCAGCGTTCTACAGGAGGTGATGACCGGGGAGCTGTTTTTT,CSVLQEVMTGELFF,TRBV29-1,.,.,TRBJ2-2
TGTGCCAGCAGCTTAGAATGGCAAGAGACCCAGTACTTC,CASSLEWQETQYF,TRBV7-9,.,.,TRBJ2-5
TGTGCCAGCAGCCCAGACAGGGTAACCTATAATTCACCCCTCCACTTT,CASSPDRVTYNSPLHF,TRBV7-9,TRBD1,.,TRBJ1-6
TGTGCCAGCAGCGTACAGGTTGCGGGCACAGATACGCAGTATTTT,CASSVQVAGTDTQYF,TRBV9,.,.,TRBJ2-3
TGTGCCTGGAGTGTACATGGGGCTAGCAATCAGCCCCAGCATTTT,CAWSVHGASNQPQHF,TRBV30,.,.,TRBJ1-5
TGTGCCAGCAGCTTGGATTTCTACACCTTC,CASSLDFYTF,TRBV5-8,.,few,TRBJ1-2